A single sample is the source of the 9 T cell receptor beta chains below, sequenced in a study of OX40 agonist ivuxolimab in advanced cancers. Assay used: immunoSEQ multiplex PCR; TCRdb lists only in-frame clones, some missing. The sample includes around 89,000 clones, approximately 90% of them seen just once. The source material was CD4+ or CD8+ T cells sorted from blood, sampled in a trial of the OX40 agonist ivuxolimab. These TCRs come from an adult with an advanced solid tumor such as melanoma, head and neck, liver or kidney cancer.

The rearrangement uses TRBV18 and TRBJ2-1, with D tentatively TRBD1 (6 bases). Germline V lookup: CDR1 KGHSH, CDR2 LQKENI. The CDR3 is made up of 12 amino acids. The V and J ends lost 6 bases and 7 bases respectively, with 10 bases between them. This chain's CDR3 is CASSLQGNEQFF. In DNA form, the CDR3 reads TGTGCCAGCTCTCTTCAGGGGAATGAGCAGTTCTTC. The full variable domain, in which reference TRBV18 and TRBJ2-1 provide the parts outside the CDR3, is NAGVMQNPRHLVRRRGQEARLRCSPMKGHSHVYWYRQLPEEGLKFMVYLQKENIIDESGMPKERFSAEFPKEGPSILRIQQVVRGDSAAYFCASSLQGNEQFFGPGTRLTVL.

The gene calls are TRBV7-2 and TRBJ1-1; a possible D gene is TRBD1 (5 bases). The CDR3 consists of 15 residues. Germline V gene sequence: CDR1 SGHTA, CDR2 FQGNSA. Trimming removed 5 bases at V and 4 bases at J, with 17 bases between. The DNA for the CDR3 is TGTGCCAGCAGCAAACAGACGGGGGGAAGCACTGAAGCTTTCTTT. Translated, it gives CASSKQTGGSTEAFF.

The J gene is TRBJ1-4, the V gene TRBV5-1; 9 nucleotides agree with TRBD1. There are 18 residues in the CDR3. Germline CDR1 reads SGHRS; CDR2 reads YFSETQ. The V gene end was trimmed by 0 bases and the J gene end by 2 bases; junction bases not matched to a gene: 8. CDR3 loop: CASSLGPGQGGTNEKLFF. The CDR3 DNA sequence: TGCGCCAGCAGCTTGGGACCGGGACAGGGAGGGACTAATGAAAAACTGTTTTTT.

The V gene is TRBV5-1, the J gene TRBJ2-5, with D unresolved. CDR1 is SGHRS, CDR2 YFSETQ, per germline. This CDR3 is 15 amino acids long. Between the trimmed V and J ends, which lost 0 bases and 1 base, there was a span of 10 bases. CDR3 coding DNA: TGCGCCAGCAGCTTGGACTCAGGAGCCCAAGAGACCCAGTACTTC. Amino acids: CASSLDSGAQETQYF. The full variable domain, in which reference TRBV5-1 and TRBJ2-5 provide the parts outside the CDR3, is KAGVTQTPRYLIKTRGQQVTLSCSPISGHRSVSWYQQTPGQGLQFLFEYFSETQRNKGNFPGRFSGRQFSNSRSEMNVSTLELGDSALYLCASSLDSGAQETQYFGPGTRLLVL.

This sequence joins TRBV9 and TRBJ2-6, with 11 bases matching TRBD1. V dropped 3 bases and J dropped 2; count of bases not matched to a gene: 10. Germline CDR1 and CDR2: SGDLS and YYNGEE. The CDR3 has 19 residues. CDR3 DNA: TGTGCCAGCAGCGCCAATGGACAGGGGGCGCAAGCTGGGGCCAACGTCCTGACTTTC. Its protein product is CASSANGQGAQAGANVLTF.

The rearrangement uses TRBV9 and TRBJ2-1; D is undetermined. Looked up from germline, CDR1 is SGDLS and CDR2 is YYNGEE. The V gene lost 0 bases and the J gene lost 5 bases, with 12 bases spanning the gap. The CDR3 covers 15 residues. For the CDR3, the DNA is TGTGCCAGCAGCGTAGGGGCCCTGGGCAACAATGAGCAGTTCTTC. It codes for CASSVGALGNNEQFF.

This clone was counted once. The CDR3, as DNA: TGTGCCAGCAGTTTGACCACGGGGGATCAGCCCCAGCATTTT. As protein: CASSLTTGDQPQHF. V gene TRBV2 combines with J gene TRBJ1-5; a weak D match, TRBD1 (5 bases). The ends were cut back, 5 bases at V and 5 bases at J, with 13 bases in the middle. CDR1 and CDR2 (germline): SNHLY, FYNNEI. The CDR3 consists of 14 residues.

This chain's CDR3 is CASSHAPGRDSPLHF. CDR3 DNA: TGTGCCAGCAGCCACGCTCCGGGGCGAGATTCACCCCTCCACTTT. This sequence joins TRBV5-6 and TRBJ1-6, with D perhaps matching TRBD1 (5 bases). V was pared by 4 bases and J by 8 bases, with 16 bases between. The CDR3 covers 15 residues. Germline CDR1 reads SGHDT; CDR2 reads YYEEEE.

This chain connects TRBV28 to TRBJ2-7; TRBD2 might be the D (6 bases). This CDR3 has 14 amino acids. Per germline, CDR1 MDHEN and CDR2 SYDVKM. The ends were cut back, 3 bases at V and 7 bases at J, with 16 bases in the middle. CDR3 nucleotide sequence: TGTGCCAGCAGTTTGGGGGGAGCAAGAGGAGAGCAGTACTTC. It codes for CASSLGGARGEQYF.